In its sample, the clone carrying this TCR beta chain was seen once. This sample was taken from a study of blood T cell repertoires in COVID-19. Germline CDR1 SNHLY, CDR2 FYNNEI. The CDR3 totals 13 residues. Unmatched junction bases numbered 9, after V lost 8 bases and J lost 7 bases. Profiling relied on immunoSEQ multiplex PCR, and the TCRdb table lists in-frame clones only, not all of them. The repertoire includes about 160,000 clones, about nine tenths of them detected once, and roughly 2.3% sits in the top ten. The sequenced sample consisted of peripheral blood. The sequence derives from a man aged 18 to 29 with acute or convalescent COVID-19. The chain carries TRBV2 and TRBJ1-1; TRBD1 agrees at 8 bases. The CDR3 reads CASRAGGRGEAFF. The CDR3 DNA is TGTGCCAGCCGAGCAGGGGGCAGGGGTGAAGCTTTCTTT.